This T cell receptor beta chain was found in a study of blood T cell repertoires in COVID-19. Study overall: The study drew acute and convalescent COVID-19 samples from the United States, Italy and Spain. Sample material is recorded as cDNA or gDNA derived from T cells, B-cell-depleted T cells, or PBMCs.

V lost 5 bases, J lost 7 bases, and 8 bases stayed unmatched. The CDR3 covers 13 residues. Germline lookup yields CDR1 MNHEY and CDR2 SMNVEV (reference sequence). In the original processing: For nucleated cells, counts were estimated from reference gene primer amplification. The data were produced by immunoSEQ multiplex PCR, yet TCRdb's version contains in-frame clones alone and is incomplete. Clonal size and the V and J genes are those of that table, whereas D and trimming came from the DNA. The table lists some 85,000 clones, 60% to 85% of them singletons. This clone was found once. This sequence originates from a human donor in a cohort sampled during active COVID-19. Material for sequencing was peripheral blood. V is TRBV27 and J is TRBJ2-7, with 7 bases aligning to TRBD2. DNA of the CDR3: TGTGCCAGCAGTCCCTCACGGGGAGGGGAGCAGTACTTC. Translation: CASSPSRGGEQYF.